This passage covers 19 T cell receptor beta chains from one sample sequenced in a study of T cell repertoires in cytomegalovirus infection. These receptors are not linked to any known antigen. TCRdb re-called the reads with MiXCR, one entry per CDR3 protein. The sample carries hundreds of thousands of distinct CDR3 sequences, about 31% recorded once. Material: cultured CD8+ T cells from PBMCs, obtained from culture after CMV antigen stimulation. The receptors come from a human donor in good health (CMV status not recorded). Some clones in this sample may be carry-over from other donors' samples.

This clonotype was observed a few times. The CDR3 loop reads CASSPGLRGANVLTF. The CDR3 region has the DNA TGTGCCAGCAGTCCCGGACTAAGAGGGGCCAACGTCCTGACTTTC. This chain links TRBV7-9 with TRBJ2-6; D may be TRBD2 (6 bases). Looked up from germline, CDR1 is SEHNR and CDR2 is FQNEAQ (reference sequence). CDR3 length: 15 amino acids. V was trimmed by 6 bases and J by 4 bases, leaving 13 bases between them.

Only a few counts were recorded for this clonotype. The CDR3 nucleotides read TGTGCCAGCAGTGCGCGAGGTCACATATCGCTATTCTACGAGCAGTACGTC. It yields the protein CASSARGHISLFYEQYV. V and J are TRBV6-1 and TRBJ2-7; D unclear. Germline values: CDR1 MNHNS, CDR2 SASEGT. Trimming left V 4 bases short and J 3 bases short, with 22 bases between. The CDR3 length is 17 residues.

In this sample, this clonotype turned up once. Compared with germline, one end of the junction differs, possibly owing to a read error. V usage is TRBV6-5 and J usage is TRBJ1-1; D is undetermined. Germline V gene data show CDR1 as MNHEY and CDR2 as SVGAGI. The CDR3 is made up of 12 amino acids. The CDR3 spells CTSSYSRTEAFF. The CDR3 DNA reads TGTACCAGCAGTTACTCGAGAACTGAAGCTTTCTTT.

The J gene is TRBJ2-3, the V gene TRBV29-1; the D is unclear. From germline, CDR1 is SQVTM and CDR2 ANQGSEA. The CDR3 is made up of 11 amino acids. V lost 6 bases, J lost 2 bases, and 6 bases lay in between. The CDR3 spells CSVDFTDTQYF. CDR3 sequence (DNA): TGCAGCGTAGACTTCACAGATACGCAGTATTTT.

This clonotype was seen many times. The rearrangement joins TRBV6-6 to TRBJ1-1; no firm D call. CDR1 and CDR2 (germline): MNHNY, SVGAGI (reference sequence). The CDR3 loop spans 16 amino acids. Deletions cut 0 bases from V and 0 bases from J, with 11 bases between. The DNA of the CDR3 is TGTGCCAGCAGTTACTCCATTTCGGGAGTGAACACTGAAGCTTTCTTT. This gives the protein CASSYSISGVNTEAFF.

The chain joins TRBV12-3 or TRBV12-4 to TRBJ2-7; the D is unclear. The V and J ends lost 7 bases and 2 bases respectively, with 15 bases between them. This CDR3 is 14 amino acids long. CDR3: CASTQTVTPYEQYF. CDR3 sequence (DNA): TGTGCCAGCACCCAGACGGTGACCCCCTACGAGCAGTACTTC.

Concerning this clonotype: A read error may produce the germline difference seen at one junction end. The V call is TRBV7-6, the J call TRBJ1-1, with no clear D. Germline V gives CDR1 SGHVS, CDR2 FNYEAQ. CDR3 length: 17 amino acids. The CDR3 bases are TGTGCCAACAGCCCCCGTTTTTCTGAGGGCGCCGGCACTGAAGCTTTCTTT. This sequence encodes CANSPRFSEGAGTEAFF.

There are many counts of this clonotype. The chain links TRBV7-2 to TRBJ1-6, with TRBD1 as a possible D gene (6 bases). CDR1 and CDR2 from the germline V gene are SGHTA and FQGNSA. The length of the CDR3 is 14 residues. Trimming pared 8 bases from V and 7 bases from J, leaving 15 bases between. The CDR3, as DNA: TGTGCCAGCGCCGTCGGACAGCTAAATTCACCCCTCCACTTT. Translation gives CASAVGQLNSPLHF.

This clonotype was counted ten times or more. The rearrangement joins TRBV28 to TRBJ2-7; tentatively, D is TRBD2 (6 bases). The CDR3 loop spans 12 amino acids. V lost 0 bases and J lost 7, with 7 bases in between. Germline CDR1 is MDHEN and CDR2 is SYDVKM. The CDR3: CASSLWGGEQYV. DNA of the CDR3: TGTGCCAGCAGTTTATGGGGGGGAGAGCAGTACGTC.

The V and J genes are TRBV4-1 and TRBJ2-1; D call uncertain. The length of the CDR3 is 15 residues. CDR1 and CDR2 from the germline V gene are MGHRA and YSYEKL. The V end was cut by 5 bases, the J end by 0 bases, with 11 bases between. The CDR3 sequence is CASSAEPSSYNEQFF. CDR3 in DNA: TGCGCCAGCAGCGCTGAGCCTAGCTCCTACAATGAGCAGTTCTTC.

This clonotype came up once. The rearrangement links TRBV27 to TRBJ2-2; 7 nucleotides line up with TRBD1. CDR1 is MNHEY and CDR2 is SMNVEV in the germline V gene (reference sequence). CDR3 length equals 13 residues. After removal of 8 bases from V and 6 bases from J, the junction contained 6 bases not matched to a gene. This chain's CDR3 is CASGRGSAGELFF. For the CDR3, the DNA is TGTGCCAGCGGCAGGGGGTCTGCCGGGGAGCTGTTTTTT.

The V call is TRBV4-1, the J call TRBJ2-2, with 7 nucleotides matching TRBD2. The ends lost 3 bases at V and 2 bases at J; junction bases unmatched: 6. The CDR3 has 16 amino acids. Germline V CDR1 and CDR2: MGHRA, YSYEKL. In DNA, the CDR3 is TGCGCCAGCAGCCATCTCAGGGAGGGTAACACCGGGGAGCTGTTTTTT. This gives the protein CASSHLREGNTGELFF.

The rearrangement links TRBV12-3 or TRBV12-4 to TRBJ2-1; D uncertain. The V gene lost 6 bases and the J gene lost 7 bases, with 16 bases spanning the gap. This CDR3 is 14 amino acids long. CDR3 sequence reads: CASSPESGGNEQFF. Here the CDR3 DNA reads TGTGCCAGCAGCCCGGAGTCAGGTGGGAATGAGCAGTTCTTC.

This clonotype was observed a few times. V and J are TRBV27 and TRBJ2-7; 8 nucleotides agree with TRBD2. Per germline, CDR1 MNHEY and CDR2 SMNVEV (reference sequence). This CDR3 spans 16 amino acids. J lost 5 bases, V lost 5 bases, and 14 bases had no gene match. CDR3 protein: CASSPGTSLRVDEQYF. CDR3 sequence (DNA): TGTGCCAGCAGTCCCGGGACTAGTTTGCGGGTGGACGAGCAGTACTTC.

V usage is TRBV11-3 and J usage is TRBJ2-1; 8 nucleotides match TRBD2. The ends lost 2 bases at V and 8 bases at J; junction bases unmatched: 8. Germline V gene data show CDR1 as SGHNT and CDR2 as YENEEA. CDR3 length: 15 residues. The CDR3 reads CASSLRGGAGDEQFF. The CDR3 DNA is TGTGCCAGCAGCTTACGGGGGGGAGCTGGGGATGAGCAGTTCTTC.

The chain carries TRBV2 and TRBJ1-5, with 10 bases lining up with TRBD1. Unmatched junction bases numbered 4, after V lost 6 bases and J lost 2 bases. This CDR3 has 15 amino acids. Germline assignment: CDR1 SNHLY and CDR2 FYNNEI. This chain's CDR3 is CASRGTGDGNQPQHF. The CDR3 region has the DNA TGTGCCAGCAGGGGGACAGGGGACGGCAATCAGCCCCAGCATTTT.

About this clonotype: With a much larger clone just one base away, this may be a read error. This chain links TRBV6-6 with TRBJ2-3; D gene uncertain. CDR1 and CDR2 (germline): MNHNY, SVGAGI (reference sequence). This CDR3 has 16 residues. V was cut by 2 bases and J by 2 bases, with 14 bases left in between. DNA of the CDR3: TGTGCCAGCAGTTACAGGGTGGTGGGGTTCACAGATACGCAGTATTTT. This sequence encodes CASSYRVVGFTDTQYF.

The chain carries TRBV6-1 and TRBJ2-7, with D perhaps matching TRBD1 or TRBD2 (5 bases each). The V gene's germline CDR1 is MNHNS and CDR2 SASEGT. CDR3 size: 15 residues. Trimming shortened V by 4 bases and J by 1 base, and 14 bases separated the two germline ends. The CDR3 loop reads CASSGGDLESYEQYF. The CDR3 DNA reads as TGTGCCAGCAGTGGAGGGGACCTCGAATCCTACGAGCAGTACTTC.

The V call is TRBV14, the J call TRBJ2-1; D is ambiguous. There are 14 residues in the CDR3. Germline-derived CDR1 and CDR2 are SGHDN and FVKESK. Trimming pared 0 bases from V and 8 bases from J, leaving 11 bases between. In nucleotides, the CDR3 is TGTGCCAGCAGCCAAGAGGAAGGCGGCCATGAGCAGTTCTTC. This sequence encodes CASSQEEGGHEQFF. Drawing the rest from reference TRBV14 and TRBJ2-1, the complete variable domain is EAGVTQFPSHSVIEKGQTVTLRCDPISGHDNLYWYRRVMGKEIKFLLHFVKESKQDESGMPNNRFLAERTGGTYSTLKVQPAELEDSGVYFCASSQEEGGHEQFFGPGTRLTVL.